These 14 T cell receptor beta chains originate from one sample sequenced in a study of T cell changes during pregnancy in multiple sclerosis. Repertoires were generated with immunoSEQ multiplex PCR, while TCRdb's copy carries only in-frame clones and drops some. The table records 40,000 to 50,000 clones, 89% of them present only once. Sequenced material: CD4+ T cells from peripheral blood mononuclear cells, taken in the first trimester of pregnancy. These receptors were collected from a female donor with multiple sclerosis, enrolled in a pregnancy study.

The chain couples TRBV6-1 to TRBJ2-7; no clear D gene. The CDR3 has 14 amino acids. Trimming took 4 bases from V and 7 from J, leaving 17 bases between them. From germline, CDR1 is MNHNS and CDR2 SASEGT. CDR3 nucleotides: TGTGCCAGCAGTGTGATTAGTTTAGAGTGGGAGCAGTACTTC. Residues: CASSVISLEWEQYF.

The chain joins TRBV6-1 to TRBJ1-5, with 8 nucleotides matching TRBD1. The junction had 9 bases not matched to a gene; V was cut back by 7 bases and J by 7 bases. CDR1 is MNHNS and CDR2 is SASEGT in the germline V gene. The CDR3 extends over 14 amino acids. CDR3 sequence: CASILDRGGQPQHF. The CDR3 DNA sequence: TGTGCCAGCATCCTAGACAGGGGAGGCCAGCCCCAGCATTTT.

J is TRBJ1-4 and V is TRBV4-2; 8 nucleotides line up with TRBD1. This CDR3 comprises 16 residues. J was trimmed by 8 bases and V by 1 base; bases with no gene match: 9. Germline CDR1 and CDR2: LGHNA and YNFKEQ. The CDR3 bases are TGTGCCAGCAGCCAAGCGGTGAAACAGGGGGACGAAAAACTGTTTTTT. Its translation: CASSQAVKQGDEKLFF.

The chain has TRBV19 and TRBJ2-3; TRBD2 might be the D (6 bases). Germline CDR1 LNHDA, CDR2 SQIVND (reference sequence). The V end lost 5 bases, the J end lost 6 bases, and 12 bases lay between the germline ends. The CDR3 totals 13 residues. The CDR3 nucleotides are TGTGCCAGTAGTGCGGGGTTAGCGGATACGCAGTATTTT. It codes for CASSAGLADTQYF.

This rearrangement joins TRBV5-1 to TRBJ1-1; a possible D gene is TRBD1 (6 bases). From germline, CDR1 is SGHRS and CDR2 YFSETQ. V dropped 1 base and J dropped 4 bases, with 11 bases sitting between them. CDR3 size: 14 residues. The CDR3 DNA sequence: TGCGCCAGCAGCTTGACAGGGTCGGGCACTGAAGCTTTCTTT. Translation: CASSLTGSGTEAFF.

This chain links TRBV9 with TRBJ2-7; maybe TRBD2 (8 bases). Germline CDR1 and CDR2: SGDLS and YYNGEE. Trimming left V 4 bases short and J 5 bases short, with 25 bases between. CDR3 size: 17 residues. The CDR3: CASSSYGGGRAGDEQYF. The CDR3 nucleotides read TGTGCCAGCAGCTCATACGGAGGGGGCAGAGCGGGAGACGAGCAGTACTTC.

V usage is TRBV6-5 and J usage is TRBJ2-7; a possible D gene is TRBD2 (6 bases). V was cut by 2 bases and J by 2 bases, with 13 bases left in between. Germline CDR1 and CDR2: MNHEY and SVGAGI. The CDR3 loop spans 15 amino acids. The DNA of the CDR3 is TGTGCCAGCAGTTACGGGGGGTTGACAACCTACGAGCAGTACTTC. Its protein product is CASSYGGLTTYEQYF.

V and J are TRBV28 and TRBJ1-5; D is unclear. The V gene's germline CDR1 is MDHEN and CDR2 SYDVKM. This CDR3 is built from 12 residues. Trimming removed 4 bases at V and 11 bases at J, with 12 bases between. CDR3 coding DNA: TGTGCCAGCAGTTCCCTAACCGGGGCCCAGCATTTT. It is translated as CASSSLTGAQHF. Combining the CDR3 with reference TRBV28 and TRBJ1-5 gives the whole variable domain DVKVTQSSRYLVKRTGEKVFLECVQDMDHENMFWYRQDPGLGLRLIYFSYDVKMKEKGDIPEGYSVSREKKERFSLILESASTNQTSMYLCASSSLTGAQHFGDGTRLSIL.

This chain joins TRBV6-6 and TRBJ1-1; perhaps TRBD1 as D (5 bases). Germline V gives CDR1 MNHNY, CDR2 SVGAGI (reference sequence). The V gene lost 7 bases and the J gene lost 1 base, with 10 bases spanning the gap. CDR3 size: 13 residues. The CDR3 is CASTPQENTEAFF. The CDR3 bases are TGTGCCAGCACCCCACAGGAGAACACTGAAGCTTTCTTT.

As concerns this clone: One end of the junction does not line up with germline, which may come from a read error. Other DNA sequences from this sample encode an identical CDR3 as well. V gene TRBV19 combines with J gene TRBJ2-7; 9 nucleotides align to TRBD2. Germline CDR1 is LNHDA and CDR2 is SQIVND (reference sequence). The CDR3 has 16 amino acids. The CDR3 sequence is CASSPRGSGSSYEQYF. CDR3 in DNA: TGTGCCAGTAGTCCCCGGGGTAGCGGGAGCTCCTACGAGCAGTATTTC. Full variable domain (missing parts from reference TRBV19 and TRBJ2-7): DGGITQSPKYLFRKEGQNVTLSCEQNLNHDAMYWYRQDPGQGLRLIYYSQIVNDFQKGDIAEGYSVSREKKESFPLTVTSAQKNPTAFYLCASSPRGSGSSYEQYFGPGTRLTVT.

The chain uses TRBV7-2 and TRBJ2-7, with 10 bases lining up with TRBD1. There are 15 residues in the CDR3. Germline V CDR1 and CDR2: SGHTA, FQGNSA. The V gene end was trimmed by 4 bases and the J gene end by 5 bases; junction bases not matched to a gene: 8. In DNA, the CDR3 is TGTGCCAGCAGCTCTGGGGGGACAGGGGTAAACGAGCAGTACTTC. This sequence encodes CASSSGGTGVNEQYF.

This clone was recorded only once. The identical CDR3 is also encoded by other nucleotide sequences in the sample. The rearrangement uses TRBV12-5 and TRBJ2-3, with TRBD2 matching 11 bases. The CDR3 is made up of 16 amino acids. The junction had 0 bases not matched to a gene; V was cut back by 1 base and J by 0 bases. CDR1 and CDR2 (germline): LGHNT, FRNRAP. The CDR3 sequence is CASGLGTSGSTDTQYF. As DNA, the CDR3 is TGTGCTAGTGGTTTGGGGACTAGCGGGAGCACAGATACGCAGTATTTT.

CDR3 nucleotide sequence: TGTGCCAGCAGCTTAAGAGGTGCAACTAATGAAAAACTGTTTTTT. Translating it yields CASSLRGATNEKLFF. The J gene is TRBJ1-4, the V gene TRBV7-9; D uncertain. Trimming shortened V by 2 bases and J by 0 bases, and 7 bases separated the two germline ends. The germline V gene has CDR1 SEHNR and CDR2 FQNEAQ (reference sequence). The CDR3 has 15 amino acids.

The chain combines TRBV11-2 with TRBJ2-5; 8 positions agree with TRBD2. The CDR3 sequence is 15 residues long. The V and J ends lost 6 bases and 1 base, in that order; junction bases with no gene match: 7. Germline V gene lookup returns CDR1 SGHAT and CDR2 FQNNGV. This CDR3 reads CASRWGTRGQETQYF. The CDR3 DNA is TGTGCCAGCAGATGGGGGACTAGGGGCCAAGAGACCCAGTACTTC. The complete variable domain, with remaining parts taken from reference TRBV11-2 and TRBJ2-5, reads EAGVAQSPRYKIIEKRQSVAFWCNPISGHATLYWYQQILGQGPKLLIQFQNNGVVDDSQLPKDRFSAERLKGVDSTLKIQPAKLEDSAVYLCASRWGTRGQETQYFGPGTRLLVL.